This record concerns one T cell receptor beta chain sequence. Germline assignment: CDR1 SGHRS and CDR2 YFSETQ. Trimming removed 0 bases from V and 6 bases from J; junction bases left unmatched: 6. The CDR3 is 16 residues long. The record originates from a study of glioma-infiltrating T cells after dendritic cell vaccination. On the study more broadly: Monocyte-derived dendritic cells, cultured seven days with IL-4 and GM-CSF, were pulsed with autologous tumor lysate.

The immunoSEQ assay amplified TCRB CDR3 from up to 2 ug DNA. The table came from immunoSEQ multiplex PCR; TCRdb's copy has only in-frame clones and leaves some out. The sample includes approximately 24,000 clones, roughly 89% seen only once; the top ten take less than 3%. The time point is: after dendritic cell vaccination, including at tumor progression/relapse. The sequences come from blood, collected after dendritic cell vaccination. The sequence came from a human donor with glioblastoma. V usage is TRBV5-1 and J usage is TRBJ2-1, with 10 nucleotides matching TRBD2. CDR3 region: CASSLASGTSVNEQFF. CDR3 coding DNA: TGCGCCAGCAGCTTGGCCTCCGGGACTAGCGTCAATGAGCAGTTCTTC.